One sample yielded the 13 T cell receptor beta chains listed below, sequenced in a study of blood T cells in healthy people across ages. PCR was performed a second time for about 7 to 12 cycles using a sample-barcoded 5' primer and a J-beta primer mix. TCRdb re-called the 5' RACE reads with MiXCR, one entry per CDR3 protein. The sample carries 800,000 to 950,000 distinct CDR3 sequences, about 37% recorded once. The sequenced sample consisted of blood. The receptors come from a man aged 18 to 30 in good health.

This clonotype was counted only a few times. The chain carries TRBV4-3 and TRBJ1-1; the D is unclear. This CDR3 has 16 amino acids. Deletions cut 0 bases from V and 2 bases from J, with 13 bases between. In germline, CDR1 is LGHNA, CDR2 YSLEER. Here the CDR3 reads CASSQDLFVGNTEAFF. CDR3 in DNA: TGCGCCAGCAGCCAAGATCTGTTCGTCGGTAACACTGAAGCTTTCTTT.

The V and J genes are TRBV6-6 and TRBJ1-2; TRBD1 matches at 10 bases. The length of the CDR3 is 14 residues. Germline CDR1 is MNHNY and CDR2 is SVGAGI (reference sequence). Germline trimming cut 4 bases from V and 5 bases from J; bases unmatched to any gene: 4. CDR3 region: CASSSQDRGYGYTF. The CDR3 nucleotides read TGTGCCAGCAGTTCCCAGGACAGGGGGTATGGCTACACCTTC.

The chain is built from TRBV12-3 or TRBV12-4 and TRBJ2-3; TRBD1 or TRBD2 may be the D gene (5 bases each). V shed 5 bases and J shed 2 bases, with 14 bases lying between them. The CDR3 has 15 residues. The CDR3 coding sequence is TGTGCCAGCAGTGAGGGACGGCTCCCCACAGATACGCAGTATTTT. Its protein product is CASSEGRLPTDTQYF.

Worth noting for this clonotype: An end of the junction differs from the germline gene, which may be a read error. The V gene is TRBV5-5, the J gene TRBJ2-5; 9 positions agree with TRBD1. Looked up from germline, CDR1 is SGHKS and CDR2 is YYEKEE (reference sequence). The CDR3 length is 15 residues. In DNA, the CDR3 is TGTACCAGCAGCTTCCGGGACAGGGACCAAGAGACCCAGTACTTC. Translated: CTSSFRDRDQETQYF.

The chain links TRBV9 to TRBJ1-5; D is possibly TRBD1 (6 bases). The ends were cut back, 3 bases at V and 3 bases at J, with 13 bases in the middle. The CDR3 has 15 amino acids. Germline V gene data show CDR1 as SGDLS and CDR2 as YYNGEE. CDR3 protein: CASSAHGQSNQPQHF. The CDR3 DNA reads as TGTGCCAGCAGCGCCCATGGACAGTCCAATCAGCCCCAGCATTTT.

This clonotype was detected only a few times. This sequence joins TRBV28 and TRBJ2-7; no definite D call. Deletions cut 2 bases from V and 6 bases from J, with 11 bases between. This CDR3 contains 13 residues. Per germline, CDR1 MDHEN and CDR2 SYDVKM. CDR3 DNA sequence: TGTGCCAGCAGTTTACGACTGCAGTCCGAGCAGTACTTC. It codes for CASSLRLQSEQYF.

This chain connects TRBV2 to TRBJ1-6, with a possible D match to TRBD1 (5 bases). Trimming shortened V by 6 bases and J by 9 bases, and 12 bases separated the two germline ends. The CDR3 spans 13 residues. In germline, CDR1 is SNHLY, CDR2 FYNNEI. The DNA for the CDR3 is TGTGCCAGCAGGGTTGGGGGAGCTTCACCCCTCCACTTT. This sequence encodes CASRVGGASPLHF.

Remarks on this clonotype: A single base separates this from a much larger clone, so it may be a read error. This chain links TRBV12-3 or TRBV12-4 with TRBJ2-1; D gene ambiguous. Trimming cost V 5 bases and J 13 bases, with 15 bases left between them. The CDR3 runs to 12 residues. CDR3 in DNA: TGTGCCAGCAGTAGAAGACAAGAGACCCAGTTCTTC. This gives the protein CASSRRQETQFF.

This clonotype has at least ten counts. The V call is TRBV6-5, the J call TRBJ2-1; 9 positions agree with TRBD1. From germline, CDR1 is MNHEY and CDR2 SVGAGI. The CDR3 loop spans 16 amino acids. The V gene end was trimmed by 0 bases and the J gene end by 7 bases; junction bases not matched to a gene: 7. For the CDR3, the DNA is TGTGCCAGCAGTTACTCAGGACAGGGGATAGGAAATGAGCAGTTCTTC. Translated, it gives CASSYSGQGIGNEQFF.

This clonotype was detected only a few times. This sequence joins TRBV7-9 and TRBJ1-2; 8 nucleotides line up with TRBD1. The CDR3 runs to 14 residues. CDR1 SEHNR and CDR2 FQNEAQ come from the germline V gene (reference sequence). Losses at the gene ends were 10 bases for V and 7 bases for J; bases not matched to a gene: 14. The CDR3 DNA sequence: TGTGCCACCTTTACCGTGCAGGGGGCGTTTGGCTACACCTTC. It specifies CATFTVQGAFGYTF.

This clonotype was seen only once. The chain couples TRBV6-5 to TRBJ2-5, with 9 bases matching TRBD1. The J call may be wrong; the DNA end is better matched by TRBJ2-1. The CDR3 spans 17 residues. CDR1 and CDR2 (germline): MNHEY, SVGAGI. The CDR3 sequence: CASSYPLDRGPQETQFF. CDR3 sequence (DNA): TGTGCCAGCAGTTACCCCCTGGACAGGGGCCCACAAGAGACCCAGTTCTTC.

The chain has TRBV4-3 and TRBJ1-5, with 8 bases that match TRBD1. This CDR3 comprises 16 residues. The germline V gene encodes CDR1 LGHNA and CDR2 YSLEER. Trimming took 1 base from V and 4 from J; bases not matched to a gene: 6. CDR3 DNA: TGCGCCAGCAGCCAAGGGACAGGGATCAGGAATCAGCCCCAGCATTTT. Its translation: CASSQGTGIRNQPQHF.

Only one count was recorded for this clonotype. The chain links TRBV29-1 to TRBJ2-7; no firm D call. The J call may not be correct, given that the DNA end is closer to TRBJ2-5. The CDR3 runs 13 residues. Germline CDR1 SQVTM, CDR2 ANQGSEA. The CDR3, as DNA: TGCAGCGCCCTGACCACTGGTTCAGGGACCCAGTACTTC. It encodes CSALTTGSGTQYF.